The subject of this entry is one T cell receptor (beta chain). The data stem from a study of immune evolution from preneoplasia to lung adenocarcinoma. Assay used: immunoSEQ multiplex PCR; TCRdb lists only in-frame clones, some missing. This table has 8,500 to 14,000 clones, roughly 90% appearing once. The germline gives CDR1 SGHVS, CDR2 FQNEAQ. This CDR3 has 14 residues. V lost 2 bases and J lost 1; bases outside the gene matches: 0. Patient tissue came from resections in Japan or China, 2014–2017. The TCR was taken from a person aged 70 to 80 with invasive lung adenocarcinoma. The V call is TRBV7-8, the J call TRBJ1-1; 8 bases match TRBD1. The sequencing sample was made of FFPE invasive lung adenocarcinoma tissue. The DNA of the CDR3 is TGTGCCAGCAGCTTACAGGGGGCGAACACTGAAGCTTTCTTT. This encodes CASSLQGANTEAFF.